The clone carrying this T cell receptor beta chain was recorded many times. Its cognate antigen is unknown. This entry belongs to a study of T cell repertoires in cytomegalovirus infection. Looking at the study overall: Recently identified HLA-C-restricted and well-studied HLA-B-restricted CMV epitopes were used. Public TCR beta signatures were indicative of both CMV infection and a matching HLA type. The study, taken as a whole, reports: The study identified carriers of CMV plus the relevant HLA from cumulative public TCR beta family frequency. Ex vivo, HLA-C-restricted CMV-specific TCR beta clonotypes prevailed over the rest of the response.

Germline trimming cut 3 bases from V and 0 bases from J; bases unmatched to any gene: 4. The CDR3 loop spans 15 amino acids. Germline V gene data show CDR1 as MNHNS and CDR2 as SASEGT. MiXCR, run by TCRdb on the reads, gives a single entry per CDR3 protein. The table records approximately 120,000 distinct CDR3 sequences, over 25% of them present only once. The sample was CD8+ T cells from cultured PBMCs, taken from culture after CMV antigen stimulation. The chain carries TRBV6-1 and TRBJ2-7; 8 bases align to TRBD1. The TCR originated in a human donor in good health (CMV status not recorded). Some clones in this sample may be carry-over from other donors' samples. CDR3 nucleotide sequence: TGTGCCAGCAGTGAGGCGGACAGGGCCTCCTACGAGCAGTACTTC. This encodes CASSEADRASYEQYF.